The sequence of this T cell receptor (beta chain) was determined in a study of cytomegalovirus exposure and HLA in healthy donors. Study-level results: The presence/absence work took it that sequencing depth was about the same across donors. TCR beta V- and J-gene trimming, according to a later analysis, was linked to a missense DCLRE1C variant. Earlier results showed most TCR beta V segments being productive about 87% or about 30% of the time. Accurate HLA-A and HLA-B prediction from TCR beta sequences was reported for most subjects.

Comment on this clone: Its antigen is not identified.

It was with 60 Vbeta and 13 Jbeta primers that the PCR ran. Measured with immunoSEQ multiplex PCR; TCRdb has only the in-frame clones, and not every one. The table lists about 120,000 clones, around 81% of them singletons. Trimming pared 7 bases from V and 13 bases from J, leaving 13 bases between. The CDR3 is 11 amino acids. Germline-derived CDR1 and CDR2 are MDHEN and SYDVKM. The J gene is TRBJ2-2, the V gene TRBV28; D might be TRBD1 (5 bases). The TCR originated in a woman aged 40 to 50 in good health and CMV-seronegative. Sequencing was carried out using PBMCs. The CDR3 nucleotides are TGTGCCAGCATTTCCCTAACAGGGCTGTTTTTT. Protein: CASISLTGLFF.